This TCR beta chain was recorded in a study of T cell changes during pregnancy in multiple sclerosis. Germline V gives CDR1 SGDLS, CDR2 YYNGEE. V shed 5 bases, J shed 4 bases, and the junction held 10 bases outside the gene matches. This CDR3 is 16 amino acids long. The table came from immunoSEQ multiplex PCR; TCRdb's copy has only in-frame clones and leaves some out. The table includes around 56,000 clones, 75% to 90% detected once. This clonotype originated in a female donor with multiple sclerosis, enrolled in a pregnancy study. The sequencing used peripheral blood, collected after pregnancy. This chain links TRBV9 with TRBJ1-2; TRBD1 matches at 11 bases. CDR3 residues: CASRGQGANTTYGYTF. For the CDR3, the DNA is TGTGCCAGCAGAGGACAGGGGGCAAATACCACCTATGGCTACACCTTC.